These T cell receptor beta chains were read from a single sample in a study of shared T cell receptors in the human thymus. Repertoires were generated with immunoSEQ multiplex PCR, while TCRdb's copy carries only in-frame clones and drops some. The table lists a few hundred thousand clones, about 95% of them singletons. The sequenced sample consisted of thymocytes. Receptors were obtained from a human donor. Each CDR3 is given with its conserved first and last residue. The order of the fields is D gene, V gene, J gene, clone size, CDR3 DNA, CDR3 protein. The D gene is left open where the match is weak. Size is omitted from some rows. Given values are once, few, many or a class for expanded clones.

d_call: NA; v_call: TRBV30; j_call: TRBJ1-2; clone_size: NA; cdr3_nt: TGTGCCTGGAGTGTAGTTAGGGGCAGGGTCTATGGCTACACCTTC; cdr3_aa: CAWSVVRGRVYGYTF
d_call: TRBD2; v_call: TRBV4-2; j_call: TRBJ2-5; clone_size: NA; cdr3_nt: TGTGCCAGCAGCCAGGCCTCCCACGGGAGGGCCGCGGTCCAAGAGACCCAGTACTTC; cdr3_aa: CASSQASHGRAAVQETQYF
d_call: NA; v_call: TRBV15; j_call: TRBJ2-5; clone_size: NA; cdr3_nt: TGTGCCACCAGCAGAGATACACTTTCATCGGTTAGGGAGACCCAGTACTTC; cdr3_aa: CATSRDTLSSVRETQYF
d_call: NA; v_call: TRBV29-1; j_call: TRBJ2-1; clone_size: NA; cdr3_nt: TGCAGCGTTGAAGCGGCGCGGGGATTAGTGAGGGCCGCGGCGGATCGGAATGAGCAGTTCTTC; cdr3_aa: CSVEAARGLVRAAADRNEQFF
d_call: NA; v_call: TRBV2; j_call: TRBJ1-1; clone_size: few; cdr3_nt: TGTGCCAGCAGTGGGAATGAGGTTGAGGGCACTGAAGCTTTCTTT; cdr3_aa: CASSGNEVEGTEAFF
d_call: NA; v_call: TRBV6-1; j_call: TRBJ2-7; clone_size: NA; cdr3_nt: TGTGCCAGCAGGGCCAGGTGGAGGTGTTCCTACGAGCAGTACTTC; cdr3_aa: CASRARWRCSYEQYF
d_call: NA; v_call: TRBV19; j_call: TRBJ2-7; clone_size: once; cdr3_nt: TGTGCCAGTAGTTACATACTAGGGGGGGAGATCGACGAGCAGTACTTC; cdr3_aa: CASSYILGGEIDEQYF
d_call: NA; v_call: TRBV2; j_call: TRBJ2-7; clone_size: NA; cdr3_nt: TGTGCCAGCAGTGAAAGGGACCTCTACGAGCAGTACTTC; cdr3_aa: CASSERDLYEQYF
d_call: NA; v_call: TRBV30; j_call: TRBJ1-3; clone_size: NA; cdr3_nt: TGTGCCTGGAGTGTACCGGCTGCTTCTGGAAACACCATATATTTT; cdr3_aa: CAWSVPAASGNTIYF
d_call: TRBD1; v_call: TRBV11-2; j_call: TRBJ2-5; clone_size: few; cdr3_nt: TGTGCCAGCAGCCCCCGGGACAGGCTGCGGGAAGAGACCCAGTACTTC; cdr3_aa: CASSPRDRLREETQYF
d_call: TRBD2; v_call: TRBV7-9; j_call: TRBJ2-2; clone_size: NA; cdr3_nt: TGTGCCAGCAGCTTCAGGGCGGGAGAGGGGGAGCTGTTTTTT; cdr3_aa: CASSFRAGEGELFF
d_call: TRBD1; v_call: TRBV6-9; j_call: TRBJ1-5; clone_size: NA; cdr3_nt: TGTGCCTACGACAGGGGATGGGTTGGTCAGCCCCAGCATTTT; cdr3_aa: CAYDRGWVGQPQHF
d_call: TRBD2; v_call: TRBV6-6; j_call: TRBJ2-1; clone_size: NA; cdr3_nt: TGTGCCAGCAGCTCGACTAGCAACAATGAGCAGTTCTTC; cdr3_aa: CASSSTSNNEQFF
d_call: TRBD2; v_call: TRBV11-2; j_call: TRBJ2-7; clone_size: NA; cdr3_nt: TGTGCCAGCAGCTTAGCGGTAGCGGGACGATCCTACGAGCAGTACTTC; cdr3_aa: CASSLAVAGRSYEQYF
d_call: TRBD1; v_call: TRBV4-1; j_call: TRBJ1-5; clone_size: once; cdr3_nt: TGCGCCAGCAGCCAAGATGGGACAGGTTATAGCAATCAGCCCCAGCATTTT; cdr3_aa: CASSQDGTGYSNQPQHF
d_call: TRBD2; v_call: TRBV18; j_call: TRBJ2-5; clone_size: NA; cdr3_nt: TGTGCCAGCTCACCACGCAGACCGGGAGGTTGGGGGAGGGCCGAAGAGACCCAGTACTTC; cdr3_aa: CASSPRRPGGWGRAEETQYF
d_call: TRBD2; v_call: TRBV7-2; j_call: TRBJ2-1; clone_size: NA; cdr3_nt: TGTGCCAGCAGCTTTCTAAGACTAGCGGGAGTAAATGAGCAGTTCTTC; cdr3_aa: CASSFLRLAGVNEQFF
d_call: NA; v_call: TRBV15; j_call: TRBJ2-7; clone_size: NA; cdr3_nt: TGTGCCACCAGCAGAGACATGCCCTACGAGCAGTACTTC; cdr3_aa: CATSRDMPYEQYF
d_call: NA; v_call: TRBV5-4; j_call: TRBJ1-2; clone_size: NA; cdr3_nt: TGTGCCAGCAGTCGGACAGTTATCTATGGCTACACCTTC; cdr3_aa: CASSRTVIYGYTF
d_call: NA; v_call: TRBV5-4; j_call: TRBJ1-1; clone_size: NA; cdr3_nt: TGTGCCAGCAGCCCCGACACCCTCGACATGAACACTGAAGCTTTCTTT; cdr3_aa: CASSPDTLDMNTEAFF
d_call: NA; v_call: TRBV19; j_call: TRBJ2-1; clone_size: NA; cdr3_nt: TGTGCCAGTAGTATTGACAATGGGGATTACAATGAGCAGTTCTTC; cdr3_aa: CASSIDNGDYNEQFF
d_call: NA; v_call: TRBV14; j_call: TRBJ2-1; clone_size: NA; cdr3_nt: TGTGCCAGCAGCCAGCCAGGGTGCTGTGGTGAGCAGTTCTTC; cdr3_aa: CASSQPGCCGEQFF
d_call: TRBD1; v_call: TRBV4-1; j_call: TRBJ1-4; clone_size: NA; cdr3_nt: TGCGCCAGCAGCCACGCCCAAACAGGGGGAAGAACTAATGAAAAACTGTTTTTT; cdr3_aa: CASSHAQTGGRTNEKLFF
d_call: TRBD1; v_call: TRBV9; j_call: TRBJ1-2; clone_size: few; cdr3_nt: TGTGCCAGCAGCGTAGCCCGGGACAGACATGGCTACACCTTC; cdr3_aa: CASSVARDRHGYTF
d_call: NA; v_call: TRBV27; j_call: TRBJ2-3; clone_size: NA; cdr3_nt: TGTGCCAGCAGTCCCCGACCCGCGATAGCAGATACGCAGTATTTT; cdr3_aa: CASSPRPAIADTQYF
d_call: TRBD2; v_call: TRBV7-8; j_call: TRBJ2-4; clone_size: NA; cdr3_nt: TGTGCCAGCAGCTCGGGACTAGCGGTCCCCCAGGGAGCCAAAAACATTCAGTACTTC; cdr3_aa: CASSSGLAVPQGAKNIQYF
d_call: TRBD1; v_call: TRBV19; j_call: TRBJ1-2; clone_size: NA; cdr3_nt: TGTGCCAGTAGTGTGGACACCGACAGGGGAAGCGGCTACACCTTC; cdr3_aa: CASSVDTDRGSGYTF
d_call: TRBD1; v_call: TRBV5-1; j_call: TRBJ2-1; clone_size: NA; cdr3_nt: TGCGCCAGCAGCTTGGGGAGACGGGGACAGGGGTCACACAATGAGCAGTTCTTC; cdr3_aa: CASSLGRRGQGSHNEQFF
d_call: NA; v_call: TRBV6-5; j_call: TRBJ1-2; clone_size: NA; cdr3_nt: TGTGCCAGCAGGGGAGGGGATGGGGACTATGGCTACACCTTC; cdr3_aa: CASRGGDGDYGYTF